This TCR beta chain was identified during a study of blood T cell repertoires in COVID-19. This table comes from immunoSEQ multiplex PCR, and its TCRdb copy is limited to in-frame clones, with some not included. The table includes a few hundred thousand clones, over 75% detected once. As regards this clone: Without the conserved terminal phenylalanine or tryptophan, this CDR3 likely stems from a read error. The limits of the CDR3 on the DNA are not certain, so only TCRdb's listed CDR3 is given.

CDR1 is WNHNN, CDR2 SYGVQD, per germline (reference sequence). The CDR3 region is 12 residues in length, termini included. The source material was peripheral blood. The chain combines TRBV10-1 with TRBJ2-7; TRBD2 is the table's D call and was not checked against the DNA. This receptor was obtained from a human donor with COVID-19, enrolled during active disease. The donor label of this sample is uncertain. Here the CDR3 reads CASSESLAVTPH.